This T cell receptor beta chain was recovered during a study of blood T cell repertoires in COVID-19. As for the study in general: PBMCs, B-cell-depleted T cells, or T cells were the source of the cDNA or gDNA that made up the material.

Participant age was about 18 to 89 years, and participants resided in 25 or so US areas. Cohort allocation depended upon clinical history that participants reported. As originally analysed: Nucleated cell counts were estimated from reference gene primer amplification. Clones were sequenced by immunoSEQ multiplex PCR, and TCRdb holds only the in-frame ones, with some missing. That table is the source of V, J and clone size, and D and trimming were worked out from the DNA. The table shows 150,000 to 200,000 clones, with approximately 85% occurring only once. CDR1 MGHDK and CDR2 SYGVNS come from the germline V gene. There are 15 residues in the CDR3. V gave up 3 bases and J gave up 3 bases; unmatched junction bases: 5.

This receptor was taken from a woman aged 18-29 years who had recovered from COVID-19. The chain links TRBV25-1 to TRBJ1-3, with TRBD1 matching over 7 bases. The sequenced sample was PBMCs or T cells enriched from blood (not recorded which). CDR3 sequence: CASSDLTGSGNTIYF. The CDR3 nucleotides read TGTGCCAGCAGTGACTTGACAGGGAGTGGAAACACCATATATTTT.